Presented here are 24 T cell receptor beta chains from one specimen sequenced in a study of T cells in Graves' hyperthyroidism and ophthalmopathy. Amplified TCR beta CDR3 regions came from RNA transcripts. TCR CDR3 regions were first amplified by RT-PCR with HTBI primers. Using its own MiXCR run on the multiplex PCR reads, TCRdb lists one record per CDR3 protein. Of 500,000 to 550,000 distinct CDR3 sequences in the sample, approximately 20% were seen once. The source material was blood. These receptors were taken from a man aged 40-49 years with Graves' ophthalmopathy.

This clonotype has more than one count but fewer than ten. This chain links TRBV30 with TRBJ2-3; tentative D call: TRBD2 (6 bases). The CDR3 covers 13 residues. The germline gives CDR1 GTSNPN, CDR2 SVGIG (reference sequence). Trimming stripped 3 bases from V and 4 bases from J, with 11 bases between. The DNA for the CDR3 is TGTGCCTGGAGAGGAGGGTTCTCAGATACGCAGTATTTT. Translated, it gives CAWRGGFSDTQYF. The full variable domain, its missing parts supplied by reference TRBV30 and TRBJ2-3, is SQTIHQWPATLVQPVGSPLSLECTVEGTSNPNLYWYRQAAGRGLQLLFYSVGIGQISSEVPQNLSASRPQDRQFILSSKKLLLSDSGFYLCAWRGGFSDTQYFGPGTRLTVL.

This clonotype was counted ten times or more. The DNA for the CDR3 is TGTGCCAGCAGCCAGGGACTAGCGGGCACCGGGGAGCTGTTTTTT. Residues: CASSQGLAGTGELFF. J is TRBJ2-2 and V is TRBV7-3; 12 bases are a match to TRBD2. Germline V gene lookup returns CDR1 SGHTA and CDR2 FQGTGA. V was pared by 5 bases and J by 4 bases, with 2 bases of the junction left unmatched. This CDR3 region has 15 residues.

The table lists this clonotype with a few counts. The rearrangement links TRBV5-1 to TRBJ2-7, with unresolved D. Trimming took 0 bases from V and 5 from J, leaving 9 bases between them. Germline CDR1 is SGHRS and CDR2 is YFSETQ. The CDR3 covers 13 residues. CDR3 coding DNA: TGCGCCAGCAGCTTGGCGTCTCCTAACGAGCAGTACTTC. It codes for CASSLASPNEQYF. The complete variable domain, with remaining parts taken from reference TRBV5-1 and TRBJ2-7, reads KAGVTQTPRYLIKTRGQQVTLSCSPISGHRSVSWYQQTPGQGLQFLFEYFSETQRNKGNFPGRFSGRQFSNSRSEMNVSTLELGDSALYLCASSLASPNEQYFGPGTRLTVT.

The rearrangement uses TRBV7-9 and TRBJ2-1, with D possibly called TRBD1 or TRBD2 (5 bases each). This CDR3 has 14 amino acids. V lost 7 bases to trimming and J lost 6 bases, with 16 bases between them. Germline V gives CDR1 SEHNR, CDR2 FQNEAQ (reference sequence). The CDR3 reads CASNFGGQRNEQFF. The DNA of the CDR3 is TGTGCCAGCAACTTTGGAGGACAACGCAATGAGCAGTTCTTC. Full variable domain (remainder filled in from reference TRBV7-9 and TRBJ2-1): DTGVSQNPRHKITKRGQNVTFRCDPISEHNRLYWYRQTLGQGPEFLTYFQNEAQLEKSRLLSDRFSAERPKGSFSTLEIQRTEQGDSAMYLCASNFGGQRNEQFFGPGTRLTVL.

This clonotype has at least ten counts. CDR3 region: CAWSVSPSDLETQYF. In DNA form, the CDR3 reads TGTGCCTGGAGTGTAAGTCCTTCAGACTTAGAGACCCAGTACTTC. This rearrangement joins TRBV30 to TRBJ2-5; D remains ambiguous. This CDR3 spans 15 amino acids. Looked up from germline, CDR1 is GTSNPN and CDR2 is SVGIG (reference sequence). V shed 0 bases and J shed 4 bases, with 15 bases lying between them.

CDR3 DNA sequence: TGTGCCAGCAGTTTATCTCCGGGGGAAGAGACCCAGTACTTC. This sequence encodes CASSLSPGEETQYF. This chain links TRBV12-3 or TRBV12-4 with TRBJ2-5, with D possibly being TRBD2 (6 bases). Between the trimmed V and J ends, which lost 2 bases and 3 bases, there was a span of 10 bases. The CDR3 is made up of 14 amino acids.

In its sample, this clonotype was seen many times. The genes are TRBV20-1 and TRBJ1-6; D might be TRBD1 (6 bases). V was trimmed by 6 bases and J by 7 bases, leaving 25 bases between them. This CDR3 spans 17 amino acids. Germline V gene sequence: CDR1 DFQATT, CDR2 SNEGSKA (reference sequence). CDR3 in amino acids: CSAHLGLGAVKNSPLHF. CDR3 nucleotide sequence: TGCAGTGCACACCTGGGTCTGGGGGCCGTCAAAAATTCACCCCTCCACTTT.

This clonotype was seen repeatedly, ten times or more. J is TRBJ2-7 and V is TRBV7-2; 14 bases are a match to TRBD2. V lost 5 bases, J lost 7 bases, and 7 bases stayed unmatched. The CDR3 covers 15 residues. Germline lookup yields CDR1 SGHTA and CDR2 FQGNSA. The CDR3: CASSHGLAGGEEQYF. The CDR3 nucleotides are TGTGCCAGCAGCCACGGACTAGCGGGAGGAGAAGAGCAGTACTTC.

The chain joins TRBV4-2 to TRBJ2-1; possible D gene TRBD2, 5 bases. With 6 bases removed from V and 9 bases from J, the gap between germline ends came to 12 bases. Germline assignment: CDR1 LGHNA and CDR2 YNFKEQ. The CDR3 is 12 residues long. The CDR3 spells CASRADSGEQFF. CDR3 in DNA: TGTGCCAGCAGGGCGGACTCAGGTGAGCAGTTCTTC.

The genes are TRBV7-9 and TRBJ1-4; D is undetermined. With 7 bases removed from V and 2 bases from J, the gap between germline ends came to 14 bases. The CDR3 runs to 15 residues. Germline lookup yields CDR1 SEHNR and CDR2 FQNEAQ (reference sequence). In nucleotides, the CDR3 is TGTGCCAGCAACCAACAATCGGAGACTAATGAAAAACTGTTTTTT. Translated: CASNQQSETNEKLFF.

The CDR3 loop is CASSSPQPPSGETQYF. In DNA, the CDR3 is TGTGCCAGCAGCTCACCCCAGCCCCCTTCAGGGGAGACCCAGTACTTC. V is TRBV7-2 and J is TRBJ2-5; weak D call: TRBD1 (5 bases). CDR3 size: 16 residues. The germline V and J ends were trimmed by 4 bases and 5 bases, with 20 bases remaining between them. Germline lookup yields CDR1 SGHTA and CDR2 FQGNSA.

The chain is built from TRBV19 and TRBJ2-5, with D perhaps TRBD2 (5 bases). Germline CDR1 reads LNHDA; CDR2 reads SQIVND (reference sequence). The length of the CDR3 is 13 residues. Trimming left V 6 bases short and J 5 bases short, with 13 bases between. The CDR3 sequence: CASSHPWEETQYF. In nucleotides, the CDR3 is TGTGCCAGTAGCCACCCGTGGGAGGAGACCCAGTACTTC.

CDR3 coding DNA: TGTGCCAGCAGCTCGGATACAGGGATCACTGAAGCTTTCTTT. Translated, it gives CASSSDTGITEAFF. V and J are TRBV5-8 and TRBJ1-1; tentatively, D is TRBD1 (6 bases). CDR3 length: 14 amino acids. Trimming shortened V by 3 bases and J by 4 bases, and 13 bases separated the two germline ends. CDR1 is SGHTS and CDR2 is YDEGEE in the germline V gene.

This clonotype showed up many times. The chain couples TRBV7-9 to TRBJ2-2; TRBD1 is a possible D gene (5 bases). The CDR3 covers 15 residues. V was cut by 4 bases and J by 0 bases, with 9 bases left in between. The germline V gene encodes CDR1 SEHNR and CDR2 FQNEAQ (reference sequence). The CDR3 region is CASSSDSANTGELFF. CDR3 bases: TGTGCCAGCAGCTCCGACAGCGCGAACACCGGGGAGCTGTTTTTT.

This clonotype was seen a few times. The chain is built from TRBV5-1 and TRBJ2-5; 10 positions agree with TRBD1. The CDR3 covers 13 residues. Trimming at V came to 8 bases and at J to 5 bases, leaving 6 bases not matched to a gene. From germline, CDR1 is SGHRS and CDR2 YFSETQ. The CDR3 nucleotides are TGCGCCAGTGGGACAGGGGACGTGGAGACCCAGTACTTC. The encoded protein is CASGTGDVETQYF.

This clonotype has ten or more counts. This chain links TRBV27 with TRBJ2-7; 8 bases fit TRBD2. Germline V lookup: CDR1 MNHEY, CDR2 SMNVEV (reference sequence). J lost 2 bases, V lost 5 bases, and 11 bases had no gene match. The CDR3 has 16 residues. The chain's CDR3 is CASSLFLTSEAYEQYF. CDR3 bases: TGTGCCAGCAGTCTGTTTCTGACTAGCGAGGCCTACGAGCAGTACTTC.

The rearrangement links TRBV28 to TRBJ2-1; D is undetermined. The germline gives CDR1 MDHEN, CDR2 SYDVKM. With 10 bases removed from V and 3 bases from J, the gap between germline ends came to 19 bases. This CDR3 is built from 15 residues. For the CDR3, the DNA is TGTGCCACACAGCGACCAGGATCCCGCTACAATGAGCAGTTCTTC. This translates into CATQRPGSRYNEQFF.

This clonotype showed up just a few times. The chain is built from TRBV6-1 and TRBJ2-5; weak D call: TRBD1 (5 bases). Trimming took 5 bases from V and 2 from J, leaving 21 bases between them. This CDR3 is 17 amino acids long. From germline, CDR1 is MNHNS and CDR2 SASEGT. CDR3: CASSPLSQGPLQETQYF. In DNA, the CDR3 is TGTGCCAGCAGTCCCCTATCGCAGGGCCCGCTTCAAGAGACCCAGTACTTC.

In its sample, this clonotype was seen many times. The J gene is TRBJ2-5, the V gene TRBV30; TRBD2 aligns across 8 bases. Trimming took 5 bases from V and 2 from J; bases not matched to a gene: 4. The CDR3 is made up of 13 amino acids. CDR1 and CDR2 (germline): GTSNPN, SVGIG (reference sequence). Here the CDR3 DNA reads TGTGCCTGGGGCCGGGGGGGACAAGAGACCCAGTACTTC. Protein: CAWGRGGQETQYF. The full variable domain, rest sourced from reference TRBV30 and TRBJ2-5, is SQTIHQWPATLVQPVGSPLSLECTVEGTSNPNLYWYRQAAGRGLQLLFYSVGIGQISSEVPQNLSASRPQDRQFILSSKKLLLSDSGFYLCAWGRGGQETQYFGPGTRLLVL.

This clonotype appeared a few times. The chain joins TRBV20-1 to TRBJ1-1, with D unresolved. This CDR3 is 15 amino acids long. CDR1 is DFQATT, CDR2 SNEGSKA, per germline (reference sequence). With 6 bases removed from V and 1 base from J, the gap between germline ends came to 18 bases. CDR3 sequence (DNA): TGCAGTGCCGCCCGAAGGGAAAAGCCGAACACTGAAGCTTTCTTT. Translation: CSAARREKPNTEAFF.

This clonotype was seen repeatedly, ten times or more. This chain uses TRBV11-2 with TRBJ2-3; D ambiguous. This CDR3 contains 16 residues. CDR1 and CDR2 from the germline V gene are SGHAT and FQNNGV. V was pared by 5 bases and J by 5 bases, with 20 bases between. The CDR3 spells CASSHSGGLHQDTQYF. The CDR3 DNA sequence: TGTGCCAGCAGCCACAGTGGCGGTCTGCATCAAGATACGCAGTATTTT. The full variable domain, its missing parts supplied by reference TRBV11-2 and TRBJ2-3, is EAGVAQSPRYKIIEKRQSVAFWCNPISGHATLYWYQQILGQGPKLLIQFQNNGVVDDSQLPKDRFSAERLKGVDSTLKIQPAKLEDSAVYLCASSHSGGLHQDTQYFGPGTRLTVL.

This clonotype was detected a few times. CDR3 DNA: TGCAGTGCTAGAGATTGGAACGGGACGGAAGAGCAGTACTTC. It codes for CSARDWNGTEEQYF. V usage is TRBV20-1 and J usage is TRBJ2-7, with D perhaps being TRBD1 or TRBD2 (5 bases each). V dropped 0 bases and J dropped 7 bases, with 16 bases sitting between them. This CDR3 has 14 amino acids. CDR1 DFQATT and CDR2 SNEGSKA come from the germline V gene (reference sequence).

The sample holds one count of this clonotype. The chain links TRBV20-1 to TRBJ2-7; 9 bases map to TRBD1. J lost 7 bases, V lost 6 bases, and 7 bases had no gene match. Germline V lookup: CDR1 DFQATT, CDR2 SNEGSKA (reference sequence). The CDR3 has 12 residues. DNA for the CDR3: TGCAGTGCCCGGGACAGGGTGAGGGAGCAGTACTTC. This sequence encodes CSARDRVREQYF.

This clonotype showed up many times. This rearrangement joins TRBV6-1 to TRBJ1-2; 9 bases map to TRBD1. The CDR3 contains 15 residues. CDR1 MNHNS and CDR2 SASEGT come from the germline V gene. The trim removed 5 bases at V and 6 bases at J, leaving 10 bases unmatched. CDR3: CASSRTGERSNGYTF. DNA for the CDR3: TGTGCCAGCAGTCGGACAGGGGAGAGGTCTAATGGCTACACCTTC.